The clone carrying this T cell receptor (beta chain) was counted once. The data derive from a study of blood T cell repertoires in COVID-19. Across the whole study: Whether acute or convalescent, the COVID-19 samples came from the United States, Italy and Spain.

The CDR3 has 18 residues. The ends lost 2 bases at V and 4 bases at J; junction bases unmatched: 12. Germline CDR1 reads LGHDT; CDR2 reads YNNKEL (reference sequence). In the original processing: For nucleated cells, counts were estimated from reference gene primer amplification. Clones were sequenced by immunoSEQ multiplex PCR, and TCRdb holds only the in-frame ones, with some missing. Clone size and the V and J calls come from that table; the DNA yielded D and trimming. The table lists about 170,000 clones, under 95% of them singletons. Specimen: peripheral blood. The receptor was isolated from a man aged 18 to 35 with COVID-19, enrolled during active disease. This chain connects TRBV3-1 (or the pseudogene TRBV3-2) to TRBJ2-3; 10 bases are a match to TRBD1. CDR3 coding DNA: TGTGCCAGCAGCCAAAGGGACAGGGGTAGTTTTTACGCAGATACGCAGTATTTT. Translating it yields CASSQRDRGSFYADTQYF.